This TCR beta chain was found in a study of control samples from healthy donors and cancer patients. V was trimmed by 1 base and J by 5 bases, leaving 8 bases between them. The germline CDR1 and CDR2 sequences are SGHTA and FQGNSA. This CDR3 contains 13 residues. Repertoires were generated with immunoSEQ multiplex PCR, while TCRdb's copy carries only in-frame clones and drops some. The table shows some 74,000 clones, with more than 80% occurring only once. This TCR was sampled from a man in his sixties in good health. Sequenced: blood. The genes are TRBV7-2 and TRBJ1-2; the D gene is possibly TRBD1 (5 bases). CDR3 coding DNA: TGTGCCAGCAGCTTAGTGGGGGGATATGGCTACACCTTC. This translates into CASSLVGGYGYTF.